This T cell receptor beta chain derives from a study of identifying expanded T cells in peripheral blood. Findings and limits, study-wide: Across healthy donors, higher total template counts meant significantly greater roughly two-week count variance. Over about two and four weeks, about 16 and 19 clones changed, versus around 1.2 between replicates.

No infections or other immune events were documented during collection. The assay was immunoSEQ multiplex PCR, and TCRdb's table has in-frame clones only and misses some. The data show about 80,000 clones, with 88% seen just once and about 20% held by the top ten. The germline CDR1 and CDR2 sequences are LNHDA and SQIVND (reference sequence). The length of the CDR3 is 17 residues. V lost 7 bases, J lost 0 bases, and 10 bases stayed unmatched. About this clone: As yet, its antigen is unknown.

This sequence was found in a person aged 18 to 75 in good health. Sequenced: blood. The chain has TRBV19 and TRBJ1-5; TRBD1 agrees at 9 bases. CDR3 DNA: TGTGCCAGTACCCCAACAGGGGGCGGGAGTAGCAATCAGCCCCAGCATTTT. Its protein is CASTPTGGGSSNQPQHF.